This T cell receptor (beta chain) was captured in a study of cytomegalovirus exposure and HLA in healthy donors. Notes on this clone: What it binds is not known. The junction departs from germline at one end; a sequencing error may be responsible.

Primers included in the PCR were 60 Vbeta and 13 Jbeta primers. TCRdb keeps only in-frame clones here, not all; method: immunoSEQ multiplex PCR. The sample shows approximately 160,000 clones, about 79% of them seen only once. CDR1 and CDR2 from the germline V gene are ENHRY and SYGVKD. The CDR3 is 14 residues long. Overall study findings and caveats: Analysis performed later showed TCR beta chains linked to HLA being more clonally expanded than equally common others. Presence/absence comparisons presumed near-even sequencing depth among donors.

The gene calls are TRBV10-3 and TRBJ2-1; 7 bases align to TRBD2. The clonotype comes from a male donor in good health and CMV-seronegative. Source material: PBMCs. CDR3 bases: TGTGCCATCAATGAGGGAGGGCCGGGCAATGAGCAGTTCTTC. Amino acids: CAINEGGPGNEQFF.